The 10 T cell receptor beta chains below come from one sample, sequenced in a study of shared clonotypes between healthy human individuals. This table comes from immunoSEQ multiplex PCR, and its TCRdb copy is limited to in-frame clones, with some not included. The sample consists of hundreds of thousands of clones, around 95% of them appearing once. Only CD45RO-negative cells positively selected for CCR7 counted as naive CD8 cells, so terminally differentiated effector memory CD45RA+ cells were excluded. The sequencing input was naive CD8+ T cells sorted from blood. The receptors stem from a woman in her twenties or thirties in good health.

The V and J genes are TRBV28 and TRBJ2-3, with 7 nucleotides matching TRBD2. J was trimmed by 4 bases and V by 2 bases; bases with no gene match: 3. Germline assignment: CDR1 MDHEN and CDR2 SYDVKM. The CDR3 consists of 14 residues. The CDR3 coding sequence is TGTGCCAGCAGTTTAACGGCGGGGGCAGATACGCAGTATTTT. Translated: CASSLTAGADTQYF.

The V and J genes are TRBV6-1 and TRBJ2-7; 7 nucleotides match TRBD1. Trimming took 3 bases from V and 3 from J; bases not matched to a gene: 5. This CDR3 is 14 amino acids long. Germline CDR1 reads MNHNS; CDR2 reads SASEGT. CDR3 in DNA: TGTGCCAGCAGTGACGGTCCAGGGGGCTACGAGCAGTACTTC. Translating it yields CASSDGPGGYEQYF.

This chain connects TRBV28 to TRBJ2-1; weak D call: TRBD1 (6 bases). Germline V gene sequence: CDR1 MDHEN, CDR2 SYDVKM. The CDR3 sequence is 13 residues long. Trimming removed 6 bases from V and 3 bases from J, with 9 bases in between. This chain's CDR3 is CASRLGHYNEQFF. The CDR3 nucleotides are TGTGCCAGCAGGCTGGGACACTACAATGAGCAGTTCTTC.

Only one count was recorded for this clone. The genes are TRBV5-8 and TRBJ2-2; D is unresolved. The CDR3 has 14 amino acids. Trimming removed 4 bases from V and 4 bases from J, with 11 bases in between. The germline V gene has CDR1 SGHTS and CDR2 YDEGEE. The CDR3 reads CASSLLFGTGELFF. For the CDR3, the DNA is TGTGCCAGCAGCCTACTTTTTGGCACCGGGGAGCTGTTTTTT. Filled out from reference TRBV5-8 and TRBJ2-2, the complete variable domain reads EAGVTQSPTHLIKTRGQQATLRCSPISGHTSVYWYQQALGLGLQFLLWYDEGEERNRGNFPPRFSGRQFPNYSSELNVNALELEDSALYLCASSLLFGTGELFFGEGSRLTVL.

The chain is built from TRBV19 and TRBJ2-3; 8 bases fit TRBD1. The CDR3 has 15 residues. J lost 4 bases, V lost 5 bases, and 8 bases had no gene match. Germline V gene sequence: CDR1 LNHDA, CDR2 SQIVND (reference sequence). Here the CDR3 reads CASSPWTGRADTQYF. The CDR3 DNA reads TGTGCCAGTAGTCCCTGGACAGGGCGGGCAGATACGCAGTATTTT.

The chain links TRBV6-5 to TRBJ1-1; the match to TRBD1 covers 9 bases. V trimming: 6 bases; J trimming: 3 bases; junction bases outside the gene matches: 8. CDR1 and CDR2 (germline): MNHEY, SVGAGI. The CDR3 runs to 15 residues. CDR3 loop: CASSHQGTGYTEAFF. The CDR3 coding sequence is TGTGCCAGCAGCCACCAAGGGACAGGGTACACTGAAGCTTTCTTT.

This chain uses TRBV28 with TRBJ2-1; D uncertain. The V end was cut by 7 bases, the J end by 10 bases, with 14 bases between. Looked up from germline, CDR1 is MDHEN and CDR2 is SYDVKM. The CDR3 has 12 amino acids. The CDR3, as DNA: TGTGCCAGCACCCCCGGTCTTGGGGAGCAGTTCTTC. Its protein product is CASTPGLGEQFF. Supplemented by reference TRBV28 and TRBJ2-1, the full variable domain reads DVKVTQSSRYLVKRTGEKVFLECVQDMDHENMFWYRQDPGLGLRLIYFSYDVKMKEKGDIPEGYSVSREKKERFSLILESASTNQTSMYLCASTPGLGEQFFGPGTRLTVL.

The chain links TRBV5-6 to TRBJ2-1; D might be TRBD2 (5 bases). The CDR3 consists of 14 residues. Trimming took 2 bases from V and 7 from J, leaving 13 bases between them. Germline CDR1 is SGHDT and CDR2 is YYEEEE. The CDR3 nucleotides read TGTGCCAGCAGCTTATTACGGGATTGGAATGAGCAGTTCTTC. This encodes CASSLLRDWNEQFF.

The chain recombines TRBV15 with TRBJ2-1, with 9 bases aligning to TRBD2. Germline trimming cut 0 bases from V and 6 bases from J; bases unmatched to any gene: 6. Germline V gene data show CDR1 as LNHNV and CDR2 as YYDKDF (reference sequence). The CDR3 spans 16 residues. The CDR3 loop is CATSRDVTSGSNEQFF. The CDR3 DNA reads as TGTGCCACCAGCAGAGATGTGACTAGCGGTAGCAATGAGCAGTTCTTC. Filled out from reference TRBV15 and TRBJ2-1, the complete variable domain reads DAMVIQNPRYQVTQFGKPVTLSCSQTLNHNVMYWYQQKSSQAPKLLFHYYDKDFNNEADTPDNFQSRRPNTSFCFLDIRSPGLGDTAMYLCATSRDVTSGSNEQFFGPGTRLTVL.

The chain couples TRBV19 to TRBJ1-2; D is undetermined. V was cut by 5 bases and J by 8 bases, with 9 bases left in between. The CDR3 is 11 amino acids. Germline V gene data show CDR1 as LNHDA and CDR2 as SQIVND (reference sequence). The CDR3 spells CASSVQEGYTF. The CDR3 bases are TGTGCCAGTAGTGTTCAAGAGGGCTACACCTTC.